Reported below is one T cell receptor (beta chain). This sample stems from a study of CD8+CD57+ T cells in acquired aplastic anemia. Profiling of TCR beta VDJ combinations and CDR3 sequences used genomic DNA as template. TCRdb ran MiXCR on the reads and lists one entry per CDR3 protein. The sample contains 200,000 or so distinct CDR3 sequences, over 60% of which appear only once. The sample consisted of sorted CD4+, CD8+, or CD8+CD57+ T cells (not recorded which) from PBMCs. This receptor was taken from a human donor with severe aplastic anemia or a healthy control (not recorded which).

Here the CDR3 reads CASSLDYQETQYF. CDR3 in DNA: TGTGCCAGCAGCTTGGACTATCAAGAGACCCAGTACTTC. The chain links TRBV7-3 to TRBJ2-5; possibly TRBD2 for D (6 bases). This CDR3 is 13 amino acids long. The germline V and J ends were trimmed by 3 bases and 2 bases, with 7 bases remaining between them. In germline, CDR1 is SGHTA, CDR2 FQGTGA.